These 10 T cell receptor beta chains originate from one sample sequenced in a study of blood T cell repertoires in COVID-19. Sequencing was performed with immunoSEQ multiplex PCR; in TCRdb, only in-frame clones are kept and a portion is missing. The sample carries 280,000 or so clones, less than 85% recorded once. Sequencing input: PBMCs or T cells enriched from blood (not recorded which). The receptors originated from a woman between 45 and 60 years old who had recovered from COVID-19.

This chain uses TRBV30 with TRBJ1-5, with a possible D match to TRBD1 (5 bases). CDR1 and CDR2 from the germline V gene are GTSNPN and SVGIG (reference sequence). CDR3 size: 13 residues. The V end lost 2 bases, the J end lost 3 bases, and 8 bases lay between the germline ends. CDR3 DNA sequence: TGTGCCTGGAGTCCAGGGCCCAATCAGCCCCAGCATTTT. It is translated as CAWSPGPNQPQHF. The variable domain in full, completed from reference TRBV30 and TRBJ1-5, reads SQTIHQWPATLVQPVGSPLSLECTVEGTSNPNLYWYRQAAGRGLQLLFYSVGIGQISSEVPQNLSASRPQDRQFILSSKKLLLSDSGFYLCAWSPGPNQPQHFGDGTRLSIL.

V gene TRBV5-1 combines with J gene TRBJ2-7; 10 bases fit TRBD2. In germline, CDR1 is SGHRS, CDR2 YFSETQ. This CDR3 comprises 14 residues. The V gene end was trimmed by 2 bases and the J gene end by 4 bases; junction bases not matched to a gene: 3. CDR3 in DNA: TGCGCCAGCAGCTTAAGCGGGAGGGTTTACGAGCAGTACTTC. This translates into CASSLSGRVYEQYF. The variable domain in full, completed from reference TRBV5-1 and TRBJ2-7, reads KAGVTQTPRYLIKTRGQQVTLSCSPISGHRSVSWYQQTPGQGLQFLFEYFSETQRNKGNFPGRFSGRQFSNSRSEMNVSTLELGDSALYLCASSLSGRVYEQYFGPGTRLTVT.

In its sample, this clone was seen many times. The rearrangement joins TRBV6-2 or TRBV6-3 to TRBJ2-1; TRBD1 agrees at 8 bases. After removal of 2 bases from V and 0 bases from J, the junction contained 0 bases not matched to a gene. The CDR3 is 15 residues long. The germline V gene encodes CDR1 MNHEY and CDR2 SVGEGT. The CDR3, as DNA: TGTGCCAGCAGTTACACAGGGGGCTCCTACAATGAGCAGTTCTTC. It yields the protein CASSYTGGSYNEQFF.

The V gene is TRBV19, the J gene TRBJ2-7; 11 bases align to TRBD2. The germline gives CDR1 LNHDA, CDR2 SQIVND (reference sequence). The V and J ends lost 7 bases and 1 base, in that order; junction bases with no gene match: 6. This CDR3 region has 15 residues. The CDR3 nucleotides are TGTGCCAGTACCTCAGGGACTAGCGGATCCTACGAGCAGTACTTC. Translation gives CASTSGTSGSYEQYF.

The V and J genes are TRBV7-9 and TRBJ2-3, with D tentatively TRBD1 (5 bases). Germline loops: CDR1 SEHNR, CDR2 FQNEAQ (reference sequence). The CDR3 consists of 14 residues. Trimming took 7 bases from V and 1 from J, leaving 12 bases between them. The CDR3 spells CASTPGQGTDTQYF. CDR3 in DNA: TGTGCCAGCACCCCCGGACAAGGCACAGATACGCAGTATTTT.

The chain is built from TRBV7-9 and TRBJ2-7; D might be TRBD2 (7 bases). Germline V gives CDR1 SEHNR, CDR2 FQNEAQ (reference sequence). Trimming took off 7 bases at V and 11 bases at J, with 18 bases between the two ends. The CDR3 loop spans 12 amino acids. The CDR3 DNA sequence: TGTGCCAGCACCAAACAGGGAGGGATTGAGTACTTC. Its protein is CASTKQGGIEYF.

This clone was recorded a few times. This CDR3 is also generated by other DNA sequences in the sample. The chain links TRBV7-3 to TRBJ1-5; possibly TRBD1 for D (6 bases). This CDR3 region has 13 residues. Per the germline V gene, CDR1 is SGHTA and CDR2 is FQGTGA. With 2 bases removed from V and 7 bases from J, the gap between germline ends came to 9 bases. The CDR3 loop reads CASSLGGGQPQHF. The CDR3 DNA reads TGTGCCAGCAGCTTAGGGGGCGGGCAGCCCCAGCATTTT.

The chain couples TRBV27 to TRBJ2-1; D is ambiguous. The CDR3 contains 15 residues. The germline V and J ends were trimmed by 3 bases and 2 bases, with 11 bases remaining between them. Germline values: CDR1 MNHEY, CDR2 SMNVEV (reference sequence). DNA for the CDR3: TGTGCCAGCAGTTTCGCCCAGCGTACCTACAATGAGCAGTTCTTC. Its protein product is CASSFAQRTYNEQFF.

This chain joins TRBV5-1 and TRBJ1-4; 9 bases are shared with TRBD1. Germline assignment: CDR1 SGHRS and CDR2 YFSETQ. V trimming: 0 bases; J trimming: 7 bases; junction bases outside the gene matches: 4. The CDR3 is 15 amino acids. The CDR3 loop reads CASSLATDRGEKLFF. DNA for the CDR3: TGCGCCAGCAGCTTGGCGACGGACAGGGGTGAAAAACTGTTTTTT.

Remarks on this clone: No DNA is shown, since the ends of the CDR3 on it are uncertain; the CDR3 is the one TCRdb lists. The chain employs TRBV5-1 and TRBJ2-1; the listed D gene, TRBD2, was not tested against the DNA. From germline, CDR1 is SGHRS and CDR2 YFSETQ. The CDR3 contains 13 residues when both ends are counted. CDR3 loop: CASSSGLAHEQFF.